This TCR beta chain derives from a study of T-cell memory formation after mild COVID-19. At the level of the study: TCR clustering was largely donor specific.

This CDR3 has 17 amino acids. The V gene end was trimmed by 0 bases and the J gene end by 7 bases; junction bases not matched to a gene: 8. In germline, CDR1 is LGHNA, CDR2 YSLEER. From the 5' RACE reads, TCRdb called clonotypes with MiXCR, one entry per CDR3 protein. Seen here are roughly 300,000 distinct CDR3 sequences, approximately 13% observed once, and the top ten hold about 24%. In its sample, this clonotype was seen a few times. The antigen is unknown. Study results and limitations: The study detected some responding clones in pre-infection memory, suggesting cross-reactive memory joined. CD4+ contracting clones lay mainly in CM and EM, CD8+ ones in EMRA. Clones contracting day 15 to 85 were balanced CD4/CD8; later expanders leaned CD4+.

The TCR comes from a man aged 18 to 30 who had mild COVID-19 (a few samples of this study predate the infection). Cell type and time point are not known. Sequences were obtained from PBMCs or a T cell subset sorted from them (not recorded which). The chain uses TRBV4-3 and TRBJ1-4; 10 bases are a match to TRBD1. CDR3 residues: CASSQDLGTGAGEKLFF. For the CDR3, the DNA is TGCGCCAGCAGCCAAGACCTCGGGACAGGGGCCGGTGAAAAACTGTTTTTT.